These 25 T cell receptor beta chains were sequenced from one sample in a study of T cell responses to AZD1222 COVID-19 vaccine. Here immunoSEQ multiplex PCR was the method, and the copy in TCRdb shows in-frame clones only, minus some. The sample includes about 93,000 clones, about 90% seen only once; the top ten take about 3%. Sequencing was performed on peripheral blood, taken on day 0 of MenACWY control vaccination. These receptor sequences come from an adult in good health.

CDR3 in amino acids: CASSPKEGTDTQYF. The CDR3 bases are TGTGCCAGCAGCCCGAAGGAAGGCACAGATACGCAGTATTTT. The genes are TRBV4-2 and TRBJ2-3; D is uncertain. V lost 4 bases and J lost 1, with 9 bases in between. This CDR3 spans 14 amino acids. Germline V CDR1 and CDR2: LGHNA, YNFKEQ.

V usage is TRBV7-9 and J usage is TRBJ2-3, with 8 bases aligning to TRBD2. CDR1 is SEHNR, CDR2 FQNEAQ, per germline (reference sequence). The CDR3 totals 15 residues. Germline trimming cut 1 base from V and 1 base from J; bases unmatched to any gene: 1. The CDR3 sequence is CASSLVSGGTDTQYF. The DNA for the CDR3 is TGTGCCAGCAGCTTAGTTAGCGGGGGCACAGATACGCAGTATTTT.

Here the CDR3 reads CASLNWHTGELFF. CDR3 bases: TGTGCCAGCTTGAATTGGCACACCGGGGAGCTGTTTTTT. The V gene is TRBV28, the J gene TRBJ2-2; D is unclear. V lost 8 bases to trimming and J lost 3 bases, with 10 bases between them. Germline V gene lookup returns CDR1 MDHEN and CDR2 SYDVKM. The length of the CDR3 is 13 residues. Combining the CDR3 with reference TRBV28 and TRBJ2-2 gives the whole variable domain DVKVTQSSRYLVKRTGEKVFLECVQDMDHENMFWYRQDPGLGLRLIYFSYDVKMKEKGDIPEGYSVSREKKERFSLILESASTNQTSMYLCASLNWHTGELFFGEGSRLTVL.

This chain connects TRBV7-2 to TRBJ2-1; no firm D call. Trimming removed 6 bases at V and 0 bases at J, with 9 bases between. CDR1 is SGHTA and CDR2 is FQGNSA in the germline V gene. The CDR3 loop spans 14 amino acids. In DNA form, the CDR3 reads TGTGCCAGCAGTCCGGGCCGCTCCTACAATGAGCAGTTCTTC. As protein: CASSPGRSYNEQFF.

CDR3 DNA: TGTGCCAGCTCGGGGGGACAGGGGGCTCAGCCCCAGCATTTT. Translated: CASSGGQGAQPQHF. V and J are TRBV18 and TRBJ1-5; TRBD1 matches at 12 bases. Trimming at V came to 6 bases and at J to 6 bases, leaving 3 bases not matched to a gene. This CDR3 has 14 amino acids. Germline V lookup: CDR1 KGHSH, CDR2 LQKENI.

J is TRBJ1-1 and V is TRBV5-5, with D maybe TRBD1 (5 bases). The CDR3 length is 15 residues. Germline V gene data show CDR1 as SGHKS and CDR2 as YYEKEE (reference sequence). V was cut by 2 bases and J by 0 bases, with 11 bases left in between. DNA for the CDR3: TGTGCCAGCAGCTTCCGGGACGGTCTGAACACTGAAGCTTTCTTT. It translates to CASSFRDGLNTEAFF.

V is TRBV3-1 (or the pseudogene TRBV3-2) and J is TRBJ2-7; no clear D gene. This CDR3 contains 16 residues. Germline CDR1 and CDR2: LGHDT and YNNKEL (reference sequence). Trimming took off 3 bases at V and 3 bases at J, with 18 bases between the two ends. CDR3 loop: CASSQNRPLHYYEQYF. The CDR3 bases are TGTGCCAGCAGCCAGAATCGACCCCTTCATTACTACGAGCAGTACTTC.

The table lists this clone with a count of one. V is TRBV2 and J is TRBJ1-3, with a tentative D call TRBD1 (6 bases). Germline V lookup: CDR1 SNHLY, CDR2 FYNNEI. This CDR3 is built from 14 residues. V was trimmed by 7 bases and J by 8 bases, leaving 18 bases between them. The CDR3 is CASTYRALRDTIYF. The CDR3 bases are TGTGCCAGCACATACAGGGCTCTGAGAGACACCATATATTTT.

The chain is built from TRBV4-1 and TRBJ2-7; 11 bases are a match to TRBD1. Unmatched junction bases numbered 9, after V lost 4 bases and J lost 4 bases. Germline assignment: CDR1 MGHRA and CDR2 YSYEKL. The CDR3 has 16 amino acids. The CDR3 region has the DNA TGCGCCAGCAGCCCCACCGGGACAGGGGGGAGGTACGAGCAGTACTTC. Amino acids: CASSPTGTGGRYEQYF.

The J gene is TRBJ2-2, the V gene TRBV7-3; D not resolved. The CDR3 totals 13 residues. The V gene's germline CDR1 is SGHTA and CDR2 FQGTGA. Trimming shortened V by 2 bases and J by 6 bases, and 7 bases separated the two germline ends. The CDR3 bases are TGTGCCAGCAGCTTAGTAACTGCCGGGGAGCTGTTTTTT. Residues: CASSLVTAGELFF.

This chain links TRBV6-6 with TRBJ1-4; a weak D match, TRBD1 (6 bases). Germline lookup yields CDR1 MNHNY and CDR2 SVGAGI (reference sequence). Trimming removed 11 bases from V and 4 bases from J, with 14 bases in between. There are 13 residues in the CDR3. Here the CDR3 DNA reads TGTGCCTTAAGACGGACAGTTAATGAAAAACTGTTTTTT. It yields the protein CALRRTVNEKLFF.

The CDR3 region has the DNA TGTGCCAGCAGTTTAGGCAGGGGGAATAATTCACCCCTCCACTTT. Its translation: CASSLGRGNNSPLHF. V and J are TRBV27 and TRBJ1-6, with 7 bases lining up with TRBD1. The CDR3 spans 15 residues. After removal of 2 bases from V and 5 bases from J, the junction contained 3 bases not matched to a gene. Germline CDR1 MNHEY, CDR2 SMNVEV (reference sequence).

Note on this clone: The identical CDR3 is also encoded by other nucleotide sequences in the sample. V gene TRBV7-8 combines with J gene TRBJ2-1; D uncertain. The V end was cut by 1 base, the J end by 8 bases, with 12 bases between. Germline assignment: CDR1 SGHVS and CDR2 FQNEAQ. The CDR3 spans 14 residues. The CDR3 sequence: CASSLDGPLDEQFF. CDR3 in DNA: TGTGCCAGCAGCTTAGATGGGCCACTGGATGAGCAGTTCTTC.

This clone was seen a single time. The CDR3 spells CASSSRGVGTDTQYF. CDR3 sequence (DNA): TGTGCCAGCAGCTCGCGGGGGGTCGGCACAGATACGCAGTATTTT. V is TRBV7-8 and J is TRBJ2-3; 8 nucleotides agree with TRBD2. The ends lost 4 bases at V and 1 base at J; junction bases unmatched: 4. Germline CDR1 reads SGHVS; CDR2 reads FQNEAQ. The CDR3 runs to 15 residues. Variable domain in full (rest from reference TRBV7-8 and TRBJ2-3): GAGVSQSPRYKVAKRGQDVALRCDPISGHVSLFWYQQALGQGPEFLTYFQNEAQLDKSGLPSDRFFAERPEGSVSTLKIQRTQQEDSAVYLCASSSRGVGTDTQYFGPGTRLTVL.

The chain recombines TRBV27 with TRBJ2-1, with D possibly matching TRBD2 (5 bases). Germline V gene lookup returns CDR1 MNHEY and CDR2 SMNVEV (reference sequence). The V end lost 1 base, the J end lost 0 bases, and 7 bases lay between the germline ends. The CDR3 runs to 15 residues. CDR3 coding DNA: TGTGCCAGCAGTTTATTTACTAGCTCCTACAATGAGCAGTTCTTC. This gives the protein CASSLFTSSYNEQFF.

The V gene is TRBV5-5, the J gene TRBJ2-2, with no clear D. The CDR3 is 13 residues long. From germline, CDR1 is SGHKS and CDR2 YYEKEE (reference sequence). V lost 2 bases, J lost 3 bases, and 5 bases lay in between. DNA for the CDR3: TGTGCCAGCAGCTTTGTCTACACCGGGGAGCTGTTTTTT. Protein product: CASSFVYTGELFF.

V is TRBV19 and J is TRBJ1-1; 8 bases map to TRBD1. V lost 6 bases and J lost 2; bases outside the gene matches: 5. CDR1 is LNHDA, CDR2 SQIVND, per germline (reference sequence). The CDR3 runs 14 residues. The CDR3 loop is CASRRQGLNTEAFF. The DNA of the CDR3 is TGTGCCAGTAGGAGACAGGGGCTAAACACTGAAGCTTTCTTT.

The chain combines TRBV7-6 with TRBJ1-1; a weak D match, TRBD1 (5 bases). Trimming left V 1 base short and J 6 bases short, with 12 bases between. Germline-derived CDR1 and CDR2 are SGHVS and FNYEAQ. This CDR3 comprises 14 residues. The CDR3 bases are TGTGCCAGCAGCTTAGTATCGGGGACCGCTGAAGCTTTCTTT. It translates to CASSLVSGTAEAFF.

The chain recombines TRBV11-2 with TRBJ1-2, with 7 nucleotides matching TRBD1. Germline V gene sequence: CDR1 SGHAT, CDR2 FQNNGV. J was trimmed by 6 bases and V by 0 bases; bases with no gene match: 10. The CDR3 spans 16 residues. The DNA for the CDR3 is TGTGCCAGCAGCTTAGATCTTGAGACAGGGTCCCATGGCTACACCTTC. Translated, it gives CASSLDLETGSHGYTF.

The table lists this clone with a count of one. V gene TRBV2 combines with J gene TRBJ2-1; 9 positions match TRBD2. Germline-derived CDR1 and CDR2 are SNHLY and FYNNEI. The CDR3 length is 16 residues. The trim removed 5 bases at V and 2 bases at J, leaving 7 bases unmatched. CDR3 residues: CASSLLAGATYNEQFF. CDR3 DNA sequence: TGTGCCAGCAGTCTATTAGCGGGGGCCACCTACAATGAGCAGTTCTTC.

The chain is built from TRBV4-1 and TRBJ2-7; D is unclear. The CDR3 loop spans 16 amino acids. CDR1 is MGHRA, CDR2 YSYEKL, per germline. Between the trimmed V and J ends, which lost 0 bases and 1 base, there was a span of 13 bases. In DNA, the CDR3 is TGCGCCAGCAGCCAAGATCGTTTATATAGATCCTACGAGCAGTACTTC. This codes for CASSQDRLYRSYEQYF.

This clone was seen only a few times. This rearrangement joins TRBV3-1 (or the pseudogene TRBV3-2) to TRBJ2-2; TRBD2 matches at 12 bases. This CDR3 has 18 residues. CDR1 is LGHDT and CDR2 is YNNKEL in the germline V gene (reference sequence). J gave up 4 bases and V 0 bases, and 6 bases lay outside the gene matches. The CDR3 nucleotides read TGTGCCAGCAGCCAAGATCGCCTAGCGGGGGGGGTCACCGGGGAGCTGTTTTTT. Translated, it gives CASSQDRLAGGVTGELFF.

Only a few counts were recorded for this clone. The chain links TRBV19 to TRBJ2-3; D may be TRBD2 (6 bases). The CDR3 length is 14 residues. V was cut by 7 bases and J by 5 bases, with 16 bases left in between. The germline CDR1 and CDR2 sequences are LNHDA and SQIVND (reference sequence). The CDR3 reads CASTNPSGGDTQYF. In DNA, the CDR3 is TGTGCCAGTACTAACCCCTCCGGGGGAGATACGCAGTATTTT.

V is TRBV11-2 and J is TRBJ2-5; D call uncertain. This CDR3 spans 14 amino acids. Germline lookup yields CDR1 SGHAT and CDR2 FQNNGV. The V gene lost 6 bases and the J gene lost 1 base, with 12 bases spanning the gap. CDR3: CASRRALTQETQYF. Here the CDR3 DNA reads TGTGCCAGCAGAAGGGCCTTAACCCAAGAGACCCAGTACTTC.

The rearrangement links TRBV2 to TRBJ2-5, with D possibly matching TRBD1 (6 bases). The V end was cut by 5 bases, the J end by 4 bases, with 11 bases between. The CDR3 loop spans 13 amino acids. Germline CDR1 and CDR2: SNHLY and FYNNEI. This CDR3 is CASSPGEGETQYF. The DNA of the CDR3 is TGTGCCAGCAGTCCAGGGGAAGGAGAGACCCAGTACTTC.